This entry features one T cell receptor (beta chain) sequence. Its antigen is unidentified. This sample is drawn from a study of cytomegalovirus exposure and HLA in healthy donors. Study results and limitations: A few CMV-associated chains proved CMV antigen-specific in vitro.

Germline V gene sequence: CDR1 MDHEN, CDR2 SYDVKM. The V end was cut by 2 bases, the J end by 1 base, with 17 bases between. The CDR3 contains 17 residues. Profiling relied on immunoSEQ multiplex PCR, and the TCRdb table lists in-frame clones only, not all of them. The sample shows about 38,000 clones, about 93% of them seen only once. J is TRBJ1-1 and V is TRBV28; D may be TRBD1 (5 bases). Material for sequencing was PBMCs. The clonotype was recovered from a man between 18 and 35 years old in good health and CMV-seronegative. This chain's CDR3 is CASSLPHQGVGNTEAFF. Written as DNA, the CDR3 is TGTGCCAGCAGTTTACCCCATCAAGGGGTCGGGAACACTGAAGCTTTCTTT. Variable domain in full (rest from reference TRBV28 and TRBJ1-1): DVKVTQSSRYLVKRTGEKVFLECVQDMDHENMFWYRQDPGLGLRLIYFSYDVKMKEKGDIPEGYSVSREKKERFSLILESASTNQTSMYLCASSLPHQGVGNTEAFFGQGTRLTVV.